The 22 T cell receptor beta chains presented below share a single source sample, sequenced in a study of tumor-infiltrating lymphocytes in primary liver carcinoma. Without any cell sorting, about 20-31 mg of bulk tissue yielded co-extracted RNA and DNA. Constant-region priming of 500 ng total RNA yielded TCR beta cDNA. Three rounds of nested multiplex PCR with slightly modified ARM-PCR produced TCR beta libraries. The first two PCR rounds, around 10 cycles each, used TRBV1-TRBV30 forward primers and a C-beta reverse primer. TCRdb reanalysed the multiplex PCR reads using MiXCR and keeps one entry per CDR3 protein. The sample shows approximately 120,000 distinct CDR3 sequences, around 64% of them seen only once. Sequencing input: liver tumor tissue from sampling region 3. Described subset: tumor region T3, left-lateral pole. The receptor source for this set is an older woman with primary liver carcinoma and hepatitis B virus infection.

The chain recombines TRBV20-1 with TRBJ2-7; D remains ambiguous. The length of the CDR3 is 14 residues. Trimming left V 1 base short and J 0 bases short, with 10 bases between. Looked up from germline, CDR1 is DFQATT and CDR2 is SNEGSKA (reference sequence). CDR3: CSARVDASSYEQYF. CDR3 bases: TGCAGTGCTAGAGTGGACGCAAGCTCCTACGAGCAGTACTTC.

Note on this clonotype: Relative to the germline gene, one junction end is altered; a read error may explain this. V usage is TRBV7-8 and J usage is TRBJ2-2, with TRBD2 as a possible D gene (6 bases). Germline CDR1 SGHVS, CDR2 FQNEAQ. CDR3 length: 16 residues. CDR3 DNA: TGTGCCAGCAGGACGACGGGGGTGGCGAGCACCGGGGAGCCGTTTTTT. It translates to CASRTTGVASTGEPFF. Looking up the rest from reference TRBV7-8 and TRBJ2-2 gives the full variable domain: GAGVSQSPRYKVAKRGQDVALRCDPISGHVSLFWYQQALGQGPEFLTYFQNEAQLDKSGLPSDRFFAERPEGSVSTLKIQRTQQEDSAVYLCASRTTGVASTGEPFFGEGSRLTVL.

This clonotype has at least ten counts. The V gene is TRBV29-1, the J gene TRBJ1-1; 9 bases map to TRBD1. From germline, CDR1 is SQVTM and CDR2 ANQGSEA. The CDR3 is 13 residues long. The junction had 11 bases not matched to a gene; V was cut back by 8 bases and J by 7 bases. CDR3 in DNA: TGCAGCCCTGGCCGGGACAGGGAAGGTGAAGCTTTCTTT. It yields the protein CSPGRDREGEAFF. Based on the CDR3 plus reference TRBV29-1 and TRBJ1-1, the full variable domain is SAVISQKPSRDICQRGTSLTIQCQVDSQVTMMFWYRQQPGQSLTLIATANQGSEATYESGFVIDKFPISRPNLTFSTLTVSNMSPEDSSIYLCSPGRDREGEAFFGQGTRLTVV.

About this clonotype itself: This clone may be a read error of a much larger clone one base away. The chain uses TRBV28 and TRBJ1-5, with D maybe TRBD1 (6 bases). This CDR3 spans 16 amino acids. CDR1 and CDR2 from the germline V gene are MDHEN and SYDVKM. The CDR3, as DNA: TGTGCCAGCAGTTTATTGGTTGCCCAGGGGAATCAGCTCCAGCATTTT. Protein sequence: CASSLLVAQGNQLQHF.

This clonotype has at least ten counts. The rearrangement links TRBV11-2 to TRBJ2-5, with 8 bases lining up with TRBD2. V lost 5 bases, J lost 4 bases, and 6 bases stayed unmatched. Germline CDR1 is SGHAT and CDR2 is FQNNGV. The CDR3 has 14 amino acids. The CDR3 DNA reads as TGTGCCAGCAGCCGGGGGGGGGGCGCAGAGACCCAGTACTTC. As protein: CASSRGGGAETQYF.

To note about this clonotype: A read error may explain this, as a much larger clone is one base away. The rearrangement links TRBV7-8 to TRBJ1-4; D is ambiguous. V shed 1 base and J shed 0 bases, with 6 bases lying between them. CDR1 and CDR2 (germline): SGHVS, FQNEAQ. The CDR3 runs to 15 residues. The CDR3 here is CASSLVPATNEKLFF. Written as DNA, the CDR3 is TGTGCCAGCAGCTTAGTCCCTGCAACTAATGAAAAACTGTTTTTT. Combining the CDR3 with reference TRBV7-8 and TRBJ1-4 gives the whole variable domain GAGVSQSPRYKVAKRGQDVALRCDPISGHVSLFWYQQALGQGPEFLTYFQNEAQLDKSGLPSDRFFAERPEGSVSTLKIQRTQQEDSAVYLCASSLVPATNEKLFFGSGTQLSVL.

A remark on this clonotype: Since the CDR3 does not end with the conserved phenylalanine or tryptophan, this likely comes from a read error. The chain couples TRBV7-9 to TRBJ2-7, with D possibly matching TRBD2 (6 bases). Germline CDR1 SEHNR, CDR2 FQNEAQ (reference sequence). The CDR3 loop spans 14 amino acids. V lost 3 bases to trimming and J lost 2 bases, with 11 bases between them. The CDR3 bases are TGTGCCAGCAGCTTTACTAGCTGGACCTACGAGCAGTACCTC. The encoded protein is CASSFTSWTYEQYL.

This chain links TRBV6-5 with TRBJ2-5; 11 bases agree with TRBD1. CDR1 and CDR2 from the germline V gene are MNHEY and SVGAGI. V lost 9 bases and J lost 5; bases outside the gene matches: 11. CDR3 length equals 15 residues. The CDR3: CASSDRTGGWETQYF. The CDR3 DNA reads TGTGCCAGTAGTGACCGGACAGGGGGCTGGGAGACCCAGTACTTC.

This clonotype is a singleton in its sample. This chain links TRBV2 with TRBJ2-3, with no clear D. The V end lost 10 bases, the J end lost 1 base, and 15 bases lay between the germline ends. Germline CDR1 reads SNHLY; CDR2 reads FYNNEI. This CDR3 is built from 14 residues. The CDR3, as DNA: TGTGCCATCAGATGGGCCCAAGGCACAGATACGCAGTATTTT. This codes for CAIRWAQGTDTQYF.

The V and J genes are TRBV28 and TRBJ1-5, with D possibly TRBD1 on 5 matching bases. Trimming removed 7 bases from V and 1 base from J, with 11 bases in between. The CDR3 sequence is 14 residues long. Per germline, CDR1 MDHEN and CDR2 SYDVKM. The CDR3 sequence is CASKQGGSNQPQHF. DNA for the CDR3: TGTGCCAGCAAGCAGGGTGGCAGCAATCAGCCCCAGCATTTT. Based on the CDR3 plus reference TRBV28 and TRBJ1-5, the full variable domain is DVKVTQSSRYLVKRTGEKVFLECVQDMDHENMFWYRQDPGLGLRLIYFSYDVKMKEKGDIPEGYSVSREKKERFSLILESASTNQTSMYLCASKQGGSNQPQHFGDGTRLSIL.

This clonotype was seen only a few times. V usage is TRBV7-9 and J usage is TRBJ2-7; 7 bases fit TRBD2. The CDR3 has 14 residues. CDR1 and CDR2 from the germline V gene are SEHNR and FQNEAQ (reference sequence). The V gene end was trimmed by 3 bases and the J gene end by 4 bases; junction bases not matched to a gene: 6. The CDR3 reads CASSLAGDLYEQYF. The CDR3 nucleotides read TGTGCCAGCAGCTTGGCGGGAGATCTTTACGAGCAGTACTTC.

The V gene is TRBV5-1, the J gene TRBJ2-1; 9 nucleotides line up with TRBD2. There are 15 residues in the CDR3. Germline V lookup: CDR1 SGHRS, CDR2 YFSETQ. V was clipped by 1 base and J by 6 bases; unmatched bases: 5. Here the CDR3 reads CASSLRAGGRNEQFF. DNA of the CDR3: TGCGCCAGCAGCTTGCGGGCGGGAGGGCGCAATGAGCAGTTCTTC.

In the case of this clonotype: A single base separates this from a much larger clone, so it may be a read error. V and J are TRBV5-4 and TRBJ2-5; TRBD2 matches at 8 bases. This CDR3 is built from 15 residues. Germline values: CDR1 SGHNT, CDR2 YYREEE (reference sequence). CDR3 amino acids: CASSLPGRGGETQCF. Here the CDR3 DNA reads TGTGCCAGCAGCTTACCCGGGAGGGGGGGAGAGACCCAGTGCTTC.

On this clonotype itself: The junction does not match germline at one end; this may be a read error. The chain joins TRBV5-1 to TRBJ2-1; 7 positions match TRBD2. The CDR3 is 16 residues long. Germline assignment: CDR1 SGHRS and CDR2 YFSETQ. This chain's CDR3 is CAGSLEGEGTLDEQFF. The CDR3, as DNA: TGCGCCGGCAGCTTGGAAGGGGAGGGCACTCTGGATGAGCAGTTCTTC. Variable domain in full (rest from reference TRBV5-1 and TRBJ2-1): KAGVTQTPRYLIKTRGQQVTLSCSPISGHRSVSWYQQTPGQGLQFLFEYFSETQRNKGNFPGRFSGRQFSNSRSEMNVSTLELGDSALYLCAGSLEGEGTLDEQFFGPGTRLTVL.

Remarks on this clonotype: One junction end disagrees with the germline gene, perhaps due to a read error. The V gene is TRBV4-1, the J gene TRBJ2-3; 9 nucleotides agree with TRBD1. The CDR3 extends over 17 amino acids. Germline values: CDR1 MGHRA, CDR2 YSYEKL. DNA of the CDR3: TGCGCCAGCAGCCGTTCGTCCGTAGGGACAGGGTTGAATACGCAATATTTT. It translates to CASSRSSVGTGLNTQYF.

As for this clonotype: One end of the junction varies from germline; a read error may be responsible. The CDR3 DNA reads as TGTGCCAGCAGCTTGGGGGCTAGCGGTTACAATGACCAGTTCTTC. Translating gives CASSLGASGYNDQFF. This chain uses TRBV5-1 with TRBJ2-1; a weak D match, TRBD2 (7 bases). This CDR3 is built from 15 residues. Germline V gene sequence: CDR1 SGHRS, CDR2 YFSETQ. The variable domain in full, with the rest retrieved from reference TRBV5-1 and TRBJ2-1, is KAGVTQTPRYLIKTRGQQVTLSCSPISGHRSVSWYQQTPGQGLQFLFEYFSETQRNKGNFPGRFSGRQFSNSRSEMNVSTLELGDSALYLCASSLGASGYNDQFFGPGTRLTVL.

For this clonotype: At one end, the junction sequence differs from germline, possibly due to a read error. This rearrangement joins TRBV11-2 to TRBJ2-5, with D possibly matching TRBD2 (5 bases). Germline assignment: CDR1 SGHAT and CDR2 FQNNGV. This CDR3 is 16 amino acids long. CDR3 loop: CANSYSRGGGRETQYF. The CDR3 bases are TGTGCCAACAGCTACTCCCGTGGTGGTGGGAGAGAGACCCAGTACTTC.

This clonotype was picked up many times. The rearrangement links TRBV2 to TRBJ2-7; a possible D gene is TRBD2 (7 bases). The V and J ends lost 3 bases and 6 bases respectively, with 12 bases between them. Germline CDR1 reads SNHLY; CDR2 reads FYNNEI. CDR3 size: 13 residues. The DNA of the CDR3 is TGTGCCAGCAGTGAGGGGGGGCAGGGCGAGCAGTACTTC. Its translation: CASSEGGQGEQYF.

For this clonotype: One junction end does not reproduce the germline sequence, and a read error may be involved. The chain couples TRBV11-3 to TRBJ2-4, with D perhaps TRBD1 or TRBD2 (5 bases each). The CDR3 extends over 15 amino acids. Germline-derived CDR1 and CDR2 are SGHNT and YENEEA. CDR3 bases: TGTGTCGCCGGGAATCCGGGGCGGGCCAAAAACATTCAGTACTTT. It yields the protein CVAGNPGRAKNIQYF.

Comment on this clonotype: This could be a read error, since a much larger clone is one nucleotide away. The chain links TRBV7-9 to TRBJ2-7; 7 bases match TRBD2. Germline V CDR1 and CDR2: SEHNR, FQNEAQ (reference sequence). Trimming removed 3 bases from V and 7 bases from J; junction bases left unmatched: 6. The CDR3 covers 13 residues. The CDR3 nucleotides read TGTGCCAGCAGCTTCCAGCGGGACGGGGAGCAGTACTTC. This translates into CASSFQRDGEQYF. Full variable domain (rest looked up from reference TRBV7-9 and TRBJ2-7): DTGVSQNPRHKITKRGQNVTFRCDPISEHNRLYWYRQTLGQGPEFLTYFQNEAQLEKSRLLSDRFSAERPKGSFSTLEIQRTEQGDSAMYLCASSFQRDGEQYFGPGTRLTVT.

Note on this clonotype: The junction shows a germline mismatch at one end, possibly a read error. The chain employs TRBV11-3 and TRBJ2-1; 9 bases are shared with TRBD2. There are 18 residues in the CDR3. Germline V lookup: CDR1 SGHNT, CDR2 YENEEA. The CDR3 nucleotides read TGTGCCAACAGCTTAGGTCAAGGCGGGAGGGCCGGTTACAGTGAGCAGTTCTTC. As protein: CANSLGQGGRAGYSEQFF.

Turning to this clonotype: The CDR3 ends on some other residue instead of the conserved phenylalanine or tryptophan, so this is likely a read error. The DNA for the CDR3 is TGTGCCAGCAGTCCCCCTAACGCTGTAACCTACGAGCAGTACCTC. It encodes CASSPPNAVTYEQYL. The V call is TRBV11-2, the J call TRBJ2-7; D unclear. The germline gives CDR1 SGHAT, CDR2 FQNNGV. Trimming removed 6 bases from V and 2 bases from J, with 17 bases in between. The CDR3 has 15 residues.